This record concerns one TCR beta chain sequence. Its antigen is undetermined. The sample originates from a study of cytomegalovirus exposure and HLA in healthy donors. Broader study findings: A later analysis appeared to link common viral pathogens to several of the most significant clusters. Researchers reported from a later analysis that most CMV-associated TCR beta chains appeared HLA-restricted. It was reported that the classifier diagnosed cytomegalovirus status with high specificity and sensitivity in both the original and validation cohorts. Researchers catalogued under 200 TCR beta chains as cytomegalovirus-associated.

A multiplex PCR was run with 60 Vbeta primers and 13 Jbeta primers. Assay: immunoSEQ multiplex PCR; the TCRdb copy retains only in-frame clones and omits some. The table has about 85,000 clones, 80% seen once. CDR3 length: 12 residues. The trim removed 4 bases at V and 16 bases at J, leaving 7 bases unmatched. This clonotype originated in a middle-aged man in good health and CMV-seropositive. The specimen sequenced was PBMCs. The chain carries TRBV23-1 and TRBJ1-4, with TRBD1 identical over 9 bases. TRBV23-1 is an ORF; its function is uncertain. The DNA for the CDR3 is TGCGCCAGCAGTCCCGGGACAGGGACTCCGTTTTTT. This sequence encodes CASSPGTGTPFF.